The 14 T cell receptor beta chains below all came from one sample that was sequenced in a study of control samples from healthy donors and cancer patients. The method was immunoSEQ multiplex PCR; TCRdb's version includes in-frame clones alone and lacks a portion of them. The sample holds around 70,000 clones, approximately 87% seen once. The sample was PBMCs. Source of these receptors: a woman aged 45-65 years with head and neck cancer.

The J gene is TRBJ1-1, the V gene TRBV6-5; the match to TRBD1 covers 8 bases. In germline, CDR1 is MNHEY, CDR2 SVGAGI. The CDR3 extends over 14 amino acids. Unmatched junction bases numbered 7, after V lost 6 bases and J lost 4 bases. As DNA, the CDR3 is TGTGCCAGCAGAAGACAGGGGAGTACCACTGAAGCTTTCTTT. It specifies CASRRQGSTTEAFF.

The CDR3 region is CASSDRGNSPLHF. CDR3 coding DNA: TGTGCCAGCAGCGACAGGGGAAATTCACCCCTCCACTTT. The chain has TRBV6-5 and TRBJ1-6; TRBD1 matches at 8 bases. The trim removed 6 bases at V and 7 bases at J, leaving 2 bases unmatched. The germline CDR1 and CDR2 sequences are MNHEY and SVGAGI. This CDR3 contains 13 residues.

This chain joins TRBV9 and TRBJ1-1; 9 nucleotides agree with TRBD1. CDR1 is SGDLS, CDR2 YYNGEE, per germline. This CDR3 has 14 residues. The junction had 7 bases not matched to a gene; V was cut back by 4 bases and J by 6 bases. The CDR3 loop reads CASSIRDRAPEAFF. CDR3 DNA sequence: TGTGCCAGCAGCATCCGGGACAGGGCCCCTGAAGCTTTCTTT.

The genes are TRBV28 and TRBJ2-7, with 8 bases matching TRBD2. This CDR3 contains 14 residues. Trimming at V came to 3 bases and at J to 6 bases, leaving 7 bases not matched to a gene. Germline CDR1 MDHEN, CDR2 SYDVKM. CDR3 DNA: TGTGCCAGCAGTTTTGCCGGGGGGGCTCGCGAGCAGTACTTC. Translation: CASSFAGGAREQYF.

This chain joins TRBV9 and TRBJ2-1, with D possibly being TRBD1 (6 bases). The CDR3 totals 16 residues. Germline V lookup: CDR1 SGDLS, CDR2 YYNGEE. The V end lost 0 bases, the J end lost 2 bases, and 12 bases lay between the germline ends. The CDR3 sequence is CASSVGTEITYNEQFF. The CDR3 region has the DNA TGTGCCAGCAGCGTAGGGACAGAGATTACCTACAATGAGCAGTTCTTC.

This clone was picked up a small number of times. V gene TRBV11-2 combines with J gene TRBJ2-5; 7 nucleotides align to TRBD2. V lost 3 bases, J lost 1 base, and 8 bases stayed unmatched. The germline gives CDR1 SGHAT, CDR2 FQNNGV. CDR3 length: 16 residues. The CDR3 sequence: CASSFLGREGQETQYF. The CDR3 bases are TGTGCCAGCAGCTTTCTTGGCAGGGAGGGCCAAGAGACCCAGTACTTC.

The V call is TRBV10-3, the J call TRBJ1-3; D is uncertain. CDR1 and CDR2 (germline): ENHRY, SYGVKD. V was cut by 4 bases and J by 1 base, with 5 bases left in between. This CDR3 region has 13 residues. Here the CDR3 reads CAISGRSGNTIYF. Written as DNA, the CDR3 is TGTGCCATCAGTGGAAGGTCTGGAAACACCATATATTTT.

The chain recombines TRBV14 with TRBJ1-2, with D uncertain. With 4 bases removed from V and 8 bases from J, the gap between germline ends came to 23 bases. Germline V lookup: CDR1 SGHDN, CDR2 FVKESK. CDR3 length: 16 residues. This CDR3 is CASSRSPERLLGGYTF. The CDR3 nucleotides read TGTGCCAGCAGCCGGTCCCCTGAACGTCTTTTGGGCGGCTACACCTTC.

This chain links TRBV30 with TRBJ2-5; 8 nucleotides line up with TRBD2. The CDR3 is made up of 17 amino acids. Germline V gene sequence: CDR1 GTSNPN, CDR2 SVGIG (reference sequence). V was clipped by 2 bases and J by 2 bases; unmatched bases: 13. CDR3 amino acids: CAWSPPPPGGRQETQYF. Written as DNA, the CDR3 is TGTGCCTGGAGTCCTCCACCCCCGGGGGGGCGACAAGAGACCCAGTACTTC.

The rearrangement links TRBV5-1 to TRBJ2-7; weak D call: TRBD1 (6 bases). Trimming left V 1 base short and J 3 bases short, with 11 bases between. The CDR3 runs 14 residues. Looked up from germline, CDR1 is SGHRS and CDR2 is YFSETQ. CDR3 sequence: CASSLKRGSYEQYF. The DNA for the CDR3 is TGCGCCAGCAGCTTGAAAAGGGGGAGCTACGAGCAGTACTTC.

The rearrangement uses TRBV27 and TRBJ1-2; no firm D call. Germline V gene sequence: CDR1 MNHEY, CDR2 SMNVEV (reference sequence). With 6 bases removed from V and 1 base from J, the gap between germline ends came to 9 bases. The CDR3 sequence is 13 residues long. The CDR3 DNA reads TGTGCCAGCAGCCAGTACAATAACTATGGCTACACCTTC. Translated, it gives CASSQYNNYGYTF.

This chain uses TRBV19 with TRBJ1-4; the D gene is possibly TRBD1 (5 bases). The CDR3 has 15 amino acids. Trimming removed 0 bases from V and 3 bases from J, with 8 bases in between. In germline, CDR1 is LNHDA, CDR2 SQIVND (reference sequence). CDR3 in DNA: TGTGCCAGTAGTATAGACTCGACAGCTAATGAAAAACTGTTTTTT. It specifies CASSIDSTANEKLFF. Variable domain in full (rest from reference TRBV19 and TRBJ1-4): DGGITQSPKYLFRKEGQNVTLSCEQNLNHDAMYWYRQDPGQGLRLIYYSQIVNDFQKGDIAEGYSVSREKKESFPLTVTSAQKNPTAFYLCASSIDSTANEKLFFGSGTQLSVL.

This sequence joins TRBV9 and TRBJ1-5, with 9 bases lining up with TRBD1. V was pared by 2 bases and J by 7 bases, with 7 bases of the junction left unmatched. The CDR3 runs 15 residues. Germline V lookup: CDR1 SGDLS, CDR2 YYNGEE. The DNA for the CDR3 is TGTGCCAGCAGCGTGACAGGGGGAATTGAGCAGCCCCAGCATTTT. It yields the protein CASSVTGGIEQPQHF.

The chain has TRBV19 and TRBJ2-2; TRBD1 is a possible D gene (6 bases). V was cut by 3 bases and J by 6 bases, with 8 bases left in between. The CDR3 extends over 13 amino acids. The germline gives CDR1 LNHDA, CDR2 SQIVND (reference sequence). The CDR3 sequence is CASSIKGAGELFF. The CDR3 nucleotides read TGTGCCAGTAGTATTAAGGGGGCCGGGGAGCTGTTTTTT.